This record looks at one T cell receptor beta chain sequence and its context. The sample's treatment: preoperative locoregional IRX-2 cytokine immunotherapy. Germline V gene data show CDR1 as KGHSH and CDR2 as LQKENI. Trimming shortened V by 0 bases and J by 0 bases, and 7 bases separated the two germline ends. The CDR3 loop spans 15 amino acids. These data are taken from a study of preoperative IRX-2 immunotherapy in early breast cancer. Repertoires were generated with immunoSEQ multiplex PCR, while TCRdb's copy carries only in-frame clones and drops some. Of approximately 6,200 clones listed, roughly three quarters are singletons.

This clonotype originated in a human donor with breast cancer. The rearrangement uses TRBV18 and TRBJ2-3; D is undetermined. Specimen: tumor tissue, collected before IRX-2 immunotherapy. The CDR3 region is CASSPPSPSTDTQYF. The CDR3 DNA sequence: TGTGCCAGCTCACCACCTTCACCTAGCACAGATACGCAGTATTTT.